The present T cell receptor beta chain was sequenced within a study of control samples from healthy donors and cancer patients. Germline CDR1 is LNHDA and CDR2 is SQIVND (reference sequence). V gave up 5 bases and J gave up 6 bases, with 13 bases separating them. The CDR3 totals 14 residues. The data were produced by immunoSEQ multiplex PCR, yet TCRdb's version contains in-frame clones alone and is incomplete. The table records some 22,000 clones, approximately 81% of them present only once. Sample: PBMCs. The receptor's source is a man between 60 and 75 years old with colorectal cancer. This chain connects TRBV19 to TRBJ2-2, with D possibly matching TRBD2 (7 bases). The CDR3 loop is CASSPQGGAGELFF. CDR3 sequence (DNA): TGTGCCAGTAGTCCACAGGGAGGGGCCGGGGAGCTGTTTTTT.